This T cell receptor (beta chain) was identified during a study of neoadjuvant anti-PD-1 for oral cavity cancer. The overall study: Before surgery, most patients got three to four biweekly 3 mg/kg nivolumab doses. General study results and limits: Higher pretreatment Treg/Th17 ratios tracked higher pretreatment blood clonality.

For this clone: As yet, its antigen is unknown.

The protocol was immunoSEQ multiplex PCR, while the TCRdb copy is restricted to in-frame clones and leaves out a portion. The data contain about 14,000 clones, roughly 74% of them singletons. The source material was PBMCs, sampled before nivolumab (anti-PD-1) treatment. This receptor was taken from a person aged 35-80 years with oral cavity squamous cell carcinoma.

CDR3 amino acids: CASSYSRLANTGELFF. As DNA, the CDR3 is TGTGCCAGCAGTTACTCACGACTAGCTAACACCGGGGAGCTGTTTTTT. V gene TRBV6-6 combines with J gene TRBJ2-2; TRBD2 matches 7 bases. The CDR3 is 16 amino acids. CDR1 and CDR2 (germline): MNHNY, SVGAGI (reference sequence). After removal of 0 bases from V and 2 bases from J, the junction contained 3 bases not matched to a gene.